This note documents a single T cell receptor beta chain sequence. This sample is part of a study of cytomegalovirus exposure and HLA in healthy donors. PCR amplification relied on 60 Vbeta primers (plus 13 Jbeta primers). TCRdb's table, derived via immunoSEQ multiplex PCR, lists solely in-frame clones and lacks some. The sample includes roughly 93,000 clones, roughly three quarters of them seen just once. Germline V lookup: CDR1 MNHNS, CDR2 SASEGT. V was clipped by 4 bases and J by 3 bases; unmatched bases: 7. CDR3 length equals 16 residues. The source is a man aged 40-49 years in good health and CMV-seronegative. Input material: PBMCs. The chain combines TRBV6-1 with TRBJ2-1; 9 positions match TRBD1. CDR3 loop: CASSVPGQGDYNEQFF. The DNA of the CDR3 is TGTGCCAGCAGTGTACCGGGACAGGGAGACTACAATGAGCAGTTCTTC.